This passage covers 22 T cell receptor beta chains from one sample sequenced in a study of T cells in Graves' hyperthyroidism and ophthalmopathy. TCR beta CDR3 regions were amplified from RNA. Researchers ran a first-round RT-PCR on the TCR CDR3 using the HTBI primer set. MiXCR was run by TCRdb on the multiplex PCR reads, yielding one entry per CDR3 protein. The repertoire consists of around 480,000 distinct CDR3 sequences, with approximately 15% occurring once and the leading ten covering roughly 17%. The sequenced sample consisted of blood. The receptors were gathered from a young woman with Graves' hyperthyroidism.

The chain combines TRBV18 with TRBJ1-1, with 7 bases that match TRBD1. This CDR3 is built from 18 residues. Germline CDR1 and CDR2: KGHSH and LQKENI. V shed 2 bases and J 1 base; nucleotides not matched to a gene: 13. The CDR3 bases are TGTGCCAGCTCACCATTTGTACCCCGGGGACAGCCGAACACTGAAGCTTTCTTT. Translated: CASSPFVPRGQPNTEAFF.

This clonotype has a count of ten or more. The chain combines TRBV20-1 with TRBJ2-5, with a possible D match to TRBD1 (5 bases). The V end was cut by 0 bases, the J end by 5 bases, with 10 bases between. The CDR3 is 13 amino acids. The V gene's germline CDR1 is DFQATT and CDR2 SNEGSKA (reference sequence). CDR3 sequence: CSAREGAEETQYF. In nucleotides, the CDR3 is TGCAGTGCTAGAGAAGGGGCGGAGGAGACCCAGTACTTC.

A remark on this clonotype: A much larger clonotype is one base distant, so this may be a read error. The chain is built from TRBV14 and TRBJ2-5; weak D call: TRBD2 (6 bases). The germline gives CDR1 SGHDN, CDR2 FVKESK. This CDR3 has 16 amino acids. In nucleotides, the CDR3 is TGTGCCAGCAGACGGGACTCCAGTTTGGGTCAAGAGACCCGGTACTTC. Translation: CASRRDSSLGQETRYF.

This clonotype appeared many times. The rearrangement joins TRBV5-1 to TRBJ2-2; 8 bases are shared with TRBD1. Germline lookup yields CDR1 SGHRS and CDR2 YFSETQ. The CDR3 extends over 15 amino acids. Trimming at V came to 4 bases and at J to 4 bases, leaving 6 bases not matched to a gene. The CDR3 region is CASSAWTGPTGELFF. The DNA for the CDR3 is TGCGCCAGCAGCGCATGGACAGGGCCCACCGGGGAGCTGTTTTTT.

This clonotype came up many times. The rearrangement uses TRBV6-1 and TRBJ2-7; D unresolved. The CDR3 runs 13 residues. V lost 5 bases and J lost 5, with 13 bases in between. Per the germline V gene, CDR1 is MNHNS and CDR2 is SASEGT. For the CDR3, the DNA is TGTGCCAGCAGTCAACTGACCACCCACGAGCAGTACGTC. Protein sequence: CASSQLTTHEQYV.

In this sample, this clonotype turned up many times. The chain links TRBV5-1 to TRBJ2-3; 8 positions agree with TRBD2. CDR1 and CDR2 from the germline V gene are SGHRS and YFSETQ. The CDR3 runs 17 residues. V dropped 4 bases and J dropped 6; count of bases not matched to a gene: 16. For the CDR3, the DNA is TGCGCCAGCAGCGCGCTAACTAGCGGTCCTGATGGGGATACGCAGTATTTT. It encodes CASSALTSGPDGDTQYF.

This clonotype was recorded many times. This chain joins TRBV20-1 and TRBJ1-2, with D maybe TRBD1 (5 bases). The germline V gene encodes CDR1 DFQATT and CDR2 SNEGSKA (reference sequence). This CDR3 comprises 15 residues. V was shortened by 3 bases and J by 4 bases, with 18 bases between the two germline ends. The CDR3 DNA follows: TGCAGTGCTAGGGGACCCCCCCTGGGCCTCTATGGCTACACCTTC. Protein sequence: CSARGPPLGLYGYTF.

The chain recombines TRBV7-9 with TRBJ2-1; D gene ambiguous. Germline loops: CDR1 SEHNR, CDR2 FQNEAQ (reference sequence). The CDR3 runs to 16 residues. V was pared by 5 bases and J by 4 bases, with 18 bases between. The CDR3 region is CASSPPRTFRYNEQFF. CDR3 bases: TGTGCCAGCAGCCCCCCCCGCACGTTCAGGTACAATGAGCAGTTCTTC.

This clonotype was seen a handful of times. The V gene is TRBV5-6, the J gene TRBJ1-5; D might be TRBD1 (5 bases). The germline V gene has CDR1 SGHDT and CDR2 YYEEEE. The CDR3 has 14 residues. V was pared by 1 base and J by 6 bases, with 11 bases between. The CDR3 bases are TGTGCCAGCAGCTTGTTGGGGGAAGGTCAGCCCCAGCATTTT. Translation gives CASSLLGEGQPQHF.

This clonotype was observed many times. The chain recombines TRBV7-3 with TRBJ1-2, with 11 nucleotides matching TRBD1. The CDR3 runs to 16 residues. Germline values: CDR1 SGHTA, CDR2 FQGTGA. With V trimmed by 5 bases and J by 8 bases, 13 bases remained unmatched. The CDR3 DNA follows: TGTGCCAGCAGCCAAGGACAGGGGGCGCATCGGGGAGGCTACACCTTC. This codes for CASSQGQGAHRGGYTF.

This clonotype was seen repeatedly, ten times or more. This rearrangement joins TRBV19 to TRBJ1-2; 7 bases are a match to TRBD1. CDR1 is LNHDA, CDR2 SQIVND, per germline (reference sequence). V was pared by 2 bases and J by 2 bases, with 8 bases of the junction left unmatched. The CDR3 totals 16 residues. For the CDR3, the DNA is TGTGCCAGTAGTATATCCCTCACGGACAGGAACTATGGCTACACCTTC. The encoded protein is CASSISLTDRNYGYTF.

This clonotype was counted between two and nine times. This chain uses TRBV30 with TRBJ2-1; no definite D call. The CDR3 consists of 11 residues. Per the germline V gene, CDR1 is GTSNPN and CDR2 is SVGIG (reference sequence). The V gene lost 5 bases and the J gene lost 9 bases, with 11 bases spanning the gap. The CDR3 nucleotides are TGTGCCTGGGCACCTTATGCTGAGCAGTTCTTC. Encoded protein: CAWAPYAEQFF.

The chain joins TRBV6-5 to TRBJ2-1, with 10 positions matching TRBD2. Germline V gene data show CDR1 as MNHEY and CDR2 as SVGAGI. The CDR3 runs 17 residues. Unmatched junction bases numbered 10, after V lost 0 bases and J lost 8 bases. CDR3 nucleotides: TGTGCCAGCAGTTACTCCCGTTCTAGCGGGAGTAGGGATGAGCAGTTCTTC. It encodes CASSYSRSSGSRDEQFF.

This clonotype was recorded many times. The chain is built from TRBV7-3 and TRBJ2-1; 8 bases line up with TRBD2. This CDR3 has 12 residues. Germline CDR1 SGHTA, CDR2 FQGTGA. V lost 3 bases and J lost 8; bases outside the gene matches: 0. The chain's CDR3 is CASSLTSDEQFF. The CDR3 nucleotides are TGTGCCAGCAGCTTGACTAGCGATGAGCAGTTCTTC.

The rearrangement uses TRBV6-6 and TRBJ2-1; D remains unclear. The CDR3 loop spans 15 amino acids. CDR1 and CDR2 from the germline V gene are MNHNY and SVGAGI (reference sequence). Deletions cut 0 bases from V and 9 bases from J, with 15 bases between. The CDR3 nucleotides read TGTGCCAGCAGTTACTCCGCTGGGGTGGCAGGTGAGCAGTTCTTC. Translation: CASSYSAGVAGEQFF.

In its sample, this clonotype was seen a few times. The chain joins TRBV9 to TRBJ2-7; possibly TRBD2 for D (6 bases). Germline V gene lookup returns CDR1 SGDLS and CDR2 YYNGEE. Between the trimmed V and J ends, which lost 4 bases and 6 bases, there was a span of 8 bases. The CDR3 spans 11 residues. The CDR3 DNA reads as TGTGCCAGCAGCAACGGGGGCGAGCAGTACTTC. Translated, it gives CASSNGGEQYF.

There are many counts of this clonotype. The CDR3: CATSRDRDGETQYF. The CDR3, as DNA: TGTGCCACCAGCAGAGATCGGGATGGAGAGACCCAGTACTTC. J is TRBJ2-5 and V is TRBV15, with TRBD2 as a possible D gene (5 bases). CDR1 is LNHNV, CDR2 YYDKDF, per germline (reference sequence). The length of the CDR3 is 14 residues. Trimming pared 0 bases from V and 4 bases from J, leaving 9 bases between.

This clonotype showed up just a few times. DNA of the CDR3: TGTGCCAGCAGCGCCGCCAGCGATGGGCCCTACGAGCAGTACTTC. This translates into CASSAASDGPYEQYF. The rearrangement links TRBV7-2 to TRBJ2-7; D is undetermined. Deletions cut 5 bases from V and 2 bases from J, with 16 bases between. CDR1 SGHTA and CDR2 FQGNSA come from the germline V gene. The CDR3 contains 15 residues.

This clonotype was seen at least ten times. This chain connects TRBV20-1 to TRBJ2-1; 8 bases are a match to TRBD2. With V trimmed by 6 bases and J by 6 bases, 10 bases remained unmatched. CDR1 and CDR2 from the germline V gene are DFQATT and SNEGSKA (reference sequence). This CDR3 is 14 amino acids long. In DNA, the CDR3 is TGCAGTGCCACCCGACCCGGGGGGGGCAATGAGCAGTTCTTC. It codes for CSATRPGGGNEQFF.

J is TRBJ1-2 and V is TRBV28; D perhaps matches TRBD1 (5 bases). The germline CDR1 and CDR2 sequences are MDHEN and SYDVKM. Between the trimmed V and J ends, which lost 5 bases and 8 bases, there was a span of 15 bases. The CDR3 contains 13 residues. CDR3 region: CASSPPGQGGYTF. The CDR3 coding sequence is TGTGCCAGCAGTCCTCCGGGGCAGGGCGGCTACACCTTC.

A few counts support this clonotype. V is TRBV12-3 or TRBV12-4 and J is TRBJ1-5; perhaps TRBD1 as D (5 bases). CDR3 length: 15 amino acids. Trimming shortened V by 6 bases and J by 3 bases, and 15 bases separated the two germline ends. In DNA, the CDR3 is TGTGCCAGCAGCTCTGCCGGGACCCTCAATCAGCCCCAGCATTTT. It specifies CASSSAGTLNQPQHF.

The chain employs TRBV20-1 and TRBJ2-3; tentatively, D is TRBD2 (5 bases). The V gene lost 5 bases and the J gene lost 2 bases, with 14 bases spanning the gap. The V gene's germline CDR1 is DFQATT and CDR2 SNEGSKA (reference sequence). The CDR3 is 14 residues long. The CDR3 DNA is TGCAGTGCTCGGAAGCGGTACTACACAGATACGCAGTATTTT. Translated, it gives CSARKRYYTDTQYF.